This T cell receptor beta chain was captured by sequencing in a study of CD8 T cells in Susac syndrome. Regarding the study as a whole: Regarding the TCR sequencing and HLA analysis, the study admitted that a relatively small number of individuals were involved.

On this clonotype: Its antigen is as yet unknown.

Looked up from germline, CDR1 is SQVTM and CDR2 is ANQGSEA. The V and J ends lost 2 bases and 6 bases, in that order; junction bases with no gene match: 6. The CDR3 extends over 15 amino acids. Both CD4+ and CD8+ T cells were negatively isolated, and TEMRA cells underwent FACS enrichment. Random hexamers were used to reverse transcribe an amount of roughly 0.5 to 1 ug RNA. Amplification of TCR beta CDR3 across 54 Vbeta and 13 Jbeta was performed with immunoSEQ multiplex PCR. Each CDR3 protein gets one entry after TCRdb re-called the immunoSEQ multiplex PCR reads with MiXCR. The repertoire has roughly 200,000 distinct CDR3 sequences, just under 95% of them found once; the top ten carry 0.082%.

The chain carries TRBV29-1 and TRBJ2-1; 11 bases fit TRBD2. The sample comprised CD4+ T cells from PBMCs. This receptor was obtained from a human donor with multiple sclerosis. CDR3 sequence reads: CSVEKLAGAFNEQFF. As DNA, the CDR3 is TGCAGCGTTGAAAAACTAGCGGGGGCCTTCAATGAGCAGTTCTTC.